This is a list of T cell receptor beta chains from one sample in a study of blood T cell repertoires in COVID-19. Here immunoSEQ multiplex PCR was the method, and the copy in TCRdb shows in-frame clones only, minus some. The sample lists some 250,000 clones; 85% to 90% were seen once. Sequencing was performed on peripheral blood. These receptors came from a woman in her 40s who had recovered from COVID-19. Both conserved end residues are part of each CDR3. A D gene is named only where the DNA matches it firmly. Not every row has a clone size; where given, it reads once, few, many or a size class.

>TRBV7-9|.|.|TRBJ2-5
CASSSSRAETQYF
TGTGCCAGCAGCTCGAGCAGGGCGGAGACCCAGTACTTC
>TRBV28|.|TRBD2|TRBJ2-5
CASSYSGRNQETQYF
TGTGCCAGCAGCTATAGCGGGAGGAACCAAGAGACCCAGTACTTC
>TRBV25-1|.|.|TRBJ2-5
CASSELGGGLETQYF
TGTGCCAGCAGTGAGCTAGGGGGGGGCCTAGAGACCCAGTACTTC
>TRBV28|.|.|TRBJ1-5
CASSLRGYSNQPQHF
TGTGCCAGCAGTTTAAGGGGTTATAGCAATCAGCCCCAGCATTTT
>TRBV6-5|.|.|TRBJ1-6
CASSADPADSPLHF
TGTGCCAGCAGCGCTGACCCGGCGGATTCACCCCTCCACTTT
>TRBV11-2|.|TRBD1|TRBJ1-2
CASSAAGQGAGGYTF
TGTGCCAGCAGCGCCGCGGGACAGGGGGCGGGTGGCTACACCTTC
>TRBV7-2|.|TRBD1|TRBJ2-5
CASSLGQGAGETQYF
TGTGCCAGCAGCTTAGGGCAGGGGGCGGGGGAGACCCAGTACTTC
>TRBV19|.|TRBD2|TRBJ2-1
CASSPSIPGLAGVDNEQFF
TGTGCCAGTAGTCCATCTATCCCCGGTCTAGCGGGAGTAGATAATGAGCAGTTCTTC
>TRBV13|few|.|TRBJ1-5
CASSPQGSNQPQHF
TGTGCCAGCAGCCCCCAGGGTAGCAATCAGCCCCAGCATTTT
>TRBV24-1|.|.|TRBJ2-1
CATSDLVPSSYNEQFF
TGTGCCACCAGTGATTTGGTCCCCTCCAGCTACAATGAGCAGTTCTTC
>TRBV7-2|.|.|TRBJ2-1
CASNPEGGASYNEQFF
TGTGCCAGCAACCCAGAAGGGGGGGCTTCCTACAATGAGCAGTTCTTC
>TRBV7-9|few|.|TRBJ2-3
CASSLTGSDTQYF
TGTGCCAGCAGCTTAACAGGGTCAGATACGCAGTATTTT
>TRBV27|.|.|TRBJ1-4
CASRVAGTHEKLFF
TGTGCCAGCAGGGTGGCGGGGACCCACGAAAAACTGTTTTTT
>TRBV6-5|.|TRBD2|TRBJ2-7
CASSYGSGAYEQYF
TGTGCCAGCAGTTACGGGAGCGGGGCCTACGAGCAGTACTTC
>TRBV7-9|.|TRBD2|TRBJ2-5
CASSTGLARGETQYF
TGTGCCAGCAGCACGGGACTAGCCAGAGGGGAGACCCAGTACTTC
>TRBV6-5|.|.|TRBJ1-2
CASSRARGGTSTF
TGTGCCAGCAGTCGGGCCCGGGGGGGGACATCCACCTTC
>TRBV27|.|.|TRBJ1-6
CASSLYGLGGASSYNSPLHF
TGTGCCAGCAGTTTATACGGACTAGGTGGGGCGAGCTCCTATAATTCACCCCTCCACTTT
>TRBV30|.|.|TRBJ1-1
CAWSARGAFF
TGTGCCTGGAGTGCCAGGGGCGCTTTCTTT
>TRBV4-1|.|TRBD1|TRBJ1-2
CASSRLGQVYGYTF
TGCGCCAGCAGCCGACTGGGACAGGTATATGGCTACACCTTC
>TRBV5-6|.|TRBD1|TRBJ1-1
CASSLRDSHGEAFF
TGTGCCAGCAGCCTCCGGGACAGCCATGGTGAAGCTTTCTTT
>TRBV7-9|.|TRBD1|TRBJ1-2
CASSHGTANYGYTF
TGTGCCAGCAGCCACGGGACAGCGAACTATGGCTACACCTTC
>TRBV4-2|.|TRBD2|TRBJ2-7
CASSQGLAGGREQYF
TGTGCCAGCAGCCAGGGACTAGCGGGAGGGCGCGAGCAGTACTTC
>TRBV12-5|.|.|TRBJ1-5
CASGPGGSNQPQHF
TGTGCTAGTGGTCCGGGGGGTTCCAATCAGCCCCAGCATTTT
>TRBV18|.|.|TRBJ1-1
CASSGRREAFF
TGTGCCAGCTCTGGCCGGCGGGAAGCTTTCTTT
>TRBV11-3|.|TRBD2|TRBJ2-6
CASSPRGGSGANVLTF
TGTGCCAGCAGCCCCCGGGGGGGCTCTGGGGCCAACGTCCTGACTTTC
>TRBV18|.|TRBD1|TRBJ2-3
CASSPLRTGSFTDTQYF
TGTGCCAGCTCACCACTTCGGACAGGGTCCTTCACAGATACGCAGTATTTT
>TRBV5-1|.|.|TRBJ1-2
CASSPDGANYGYTF
TGCGCCAGCAGCCCAGACGGAGCTAACTATGGCTACACCTTC
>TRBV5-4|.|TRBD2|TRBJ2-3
CASSQLDRGLAPTDTQYF
TGTGCCAGCAGCCAACTGGACCGGGGACTAGCTCCGACAGATACGCAGTATTTT
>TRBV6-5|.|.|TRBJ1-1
CASSYRQGGTEAFF
TGTGCCAGCAGTTACAGGCAGGGAGGAACTGAAGCTTTCTTT
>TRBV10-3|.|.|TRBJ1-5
CAISEDRLLSPQPQHF
TGTGCCATCAGTGAGGACCGACTGTTGAGCCCTCAGCCCCAGCATTTT
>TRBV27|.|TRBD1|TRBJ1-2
CASRAQGDRGYTF
TGTGCCAGCAGGGCACAGGGGGATAGAGGCTACACCTTC
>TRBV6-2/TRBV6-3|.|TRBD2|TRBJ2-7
CASSPSGTSGRFEQYF
TGTGCCAGCAGTCCCTCCGGGACTAGCGGGAGGTTCGAGCAGTACTTC
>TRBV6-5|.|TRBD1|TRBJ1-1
CASRETGGADLSAFF
TGTGCCAGCAGAGAGACAGGGGGCGCCGACCTCTCGGCTTTCTTT
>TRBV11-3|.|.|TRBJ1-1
CASSQTGTPGAEAFF
TGTGCCAGCAGCCAGACCGGGACTCCGGGCGCTGAAGCTTTCTTT
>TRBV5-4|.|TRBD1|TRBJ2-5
CASSLWTGGRETQYF
TGTGCCAGCAGCCTCTGGACAGGGGGCAGGGAGACCCAGTACTTC
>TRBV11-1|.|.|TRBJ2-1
CASSLEGGPDYNEQFF
TGTGCCAGCAGCTTAGAGGGGGGGCCCGACTACAATGAGCAGTTCTTC
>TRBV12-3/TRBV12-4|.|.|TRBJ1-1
CASTLGGGRKAFF
TGTGCCAGCACCCTTGGGGGGGGACGCAAAGCTTTCTTT
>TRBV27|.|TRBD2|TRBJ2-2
CASSLWAPSGRAPRTNTGELFF
TGTGCCAGCAGTTTATGGGCCCCCAGCGGGAGGGCCCCCCGAACGAACACCGGGGAGCTGTTTTTT
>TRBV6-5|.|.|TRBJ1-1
CASTSDTTEAFF
TGTGCCAGCACCTCGGACACCACTGAAGCTTTCTTT
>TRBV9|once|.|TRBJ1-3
CASSSRQAYSGNTIYF
TGTGCCAGCAGCTCCCGACAGGCCTACTCTGGAAACACCATATATTTT
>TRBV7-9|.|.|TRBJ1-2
CASSYGSDGYTF
TGTGCCAGCAGTTACGGGTCCGATGGCTACACCTTC